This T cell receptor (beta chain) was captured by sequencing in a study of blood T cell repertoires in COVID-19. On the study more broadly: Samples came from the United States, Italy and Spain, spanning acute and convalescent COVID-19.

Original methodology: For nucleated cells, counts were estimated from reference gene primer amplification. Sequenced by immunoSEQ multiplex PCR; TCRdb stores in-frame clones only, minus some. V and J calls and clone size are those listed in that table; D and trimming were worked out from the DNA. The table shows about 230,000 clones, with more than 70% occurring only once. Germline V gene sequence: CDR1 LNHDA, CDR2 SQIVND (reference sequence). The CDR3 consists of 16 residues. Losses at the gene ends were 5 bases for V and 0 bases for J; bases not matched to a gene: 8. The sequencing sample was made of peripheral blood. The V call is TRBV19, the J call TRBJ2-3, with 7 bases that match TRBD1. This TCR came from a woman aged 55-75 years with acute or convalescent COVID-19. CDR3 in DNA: TGTGCCAGTAGTCCTAAGGACAGGATCAGCACAGATACGCAGTATTTT. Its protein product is CASSPKDRISTDTQYF.